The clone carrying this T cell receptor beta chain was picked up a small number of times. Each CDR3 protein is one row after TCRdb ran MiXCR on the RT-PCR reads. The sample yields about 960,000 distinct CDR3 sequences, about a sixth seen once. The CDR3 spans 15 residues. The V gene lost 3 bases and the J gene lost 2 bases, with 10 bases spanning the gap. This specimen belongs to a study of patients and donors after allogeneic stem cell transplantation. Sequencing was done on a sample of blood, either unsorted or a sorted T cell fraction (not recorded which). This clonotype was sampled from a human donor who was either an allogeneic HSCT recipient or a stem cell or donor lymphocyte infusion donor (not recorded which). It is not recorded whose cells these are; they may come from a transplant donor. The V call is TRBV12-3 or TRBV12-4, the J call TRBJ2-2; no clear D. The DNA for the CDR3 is TGTGCCAGCAGTTTTAACCGCCCTAACACCGGGGAGCTGTTTTTT. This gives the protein CASSFNRPNTGELFF.